This T cell receptor (beta chain) originates from a study of T cells in narcolepsy. Overall study context: Enrolled donors included narcolepsy type 1 or type 2 patients and healthy controls.

TCRdb keeps only in-frame clones here, not all; method: immunoSEQ multiplex PCR. The table includes 30,000 to 40,000 clones, about nine tenths detected once. Study findings and constraints: Autoreactive HCRT-specific and TRIB2-specific clonotypes were marked in same-patient CSF-versus-blood CD4+ comparisons. Blood of same and different patients, but not healthy controls, reportedly held recurring autoreactive clonotypes. Some memory CD4+ repertoires had no autoreactive clone sequences.

In the case of this clone: Its antigen is not identified.

The source of this sequence is a human donor with narcolepsy. What was sequenced was CD45RA- memory CD4+ T cells from PBMCs.

CDR3 protein: CASSLSRDSHEQFF. The CDR3 coding sequence is TGTGCCAGCAGCTTAAGCCGGGACAGCCATGAGCAGTTCTTC. The genes are TRBV7-3 and TRBJ2-1, with 7 bases that match TRBD1. The V segment lost 1 base and the J segment 8 bases; nucleotides outside the gene matches: 5. The CDR3 is 14 amino acids. Germline V gene data show CDR1 as SGHTA and CDR2 as FQGTGA.